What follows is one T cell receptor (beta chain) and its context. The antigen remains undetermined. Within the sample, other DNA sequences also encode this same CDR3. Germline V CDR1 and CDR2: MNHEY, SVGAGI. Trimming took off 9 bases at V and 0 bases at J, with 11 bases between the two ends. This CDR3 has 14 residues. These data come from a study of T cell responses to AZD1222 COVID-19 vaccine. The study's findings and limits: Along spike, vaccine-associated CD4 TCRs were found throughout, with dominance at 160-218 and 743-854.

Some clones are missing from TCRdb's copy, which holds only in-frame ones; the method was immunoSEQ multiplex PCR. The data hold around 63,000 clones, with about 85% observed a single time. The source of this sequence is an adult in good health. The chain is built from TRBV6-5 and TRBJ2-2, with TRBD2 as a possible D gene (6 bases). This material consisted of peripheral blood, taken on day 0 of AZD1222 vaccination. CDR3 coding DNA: TGTGCCAGTTCGTGGGGGGCGAACACCGGGGAGCTGTTTTTT. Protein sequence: CASSWGANTGELFF.